This T cell receptor beta chain was obtained from a study of memory CD4+ T cells and cytomegalovirus serostatus. Study-wide points: Each of some 67 CMV-associated TCRbeta sequences occurred in one to five individuals.

Method: immunoSEQ multiplex PCR; TCRdb's copy keeps in-frame clones and lacks some. The sample holds 40,000 to 50,000 clones, roughly 80% seen once. Single viable CD3+CD4+CD8-CD45RO+ cells were sorted as the memory CD4+ T cells. The CDR3 is made up of 15 amino acids. From germline, CDR1 is MGHRA and CDR2 YSYEKL. V was pared by 0 bases and J by 0 bases, with 6 bases between. This clone was observed a handful of times. Its matching antigen is unknown. The sequence came from an adult in good health and CMV-seropositive. J is TRBJ1-3 and V is TRBV4-1; no clear D gene. Sequencing was done on a sample of memory CD4+ T cells from blood. CDR3 nucleotide sequence: TGCGCCAGCAGCCAAGAGGAGAGCTCTGGAAACACCATATATTTT. Translation gives CASSQEESSGNTIYF.